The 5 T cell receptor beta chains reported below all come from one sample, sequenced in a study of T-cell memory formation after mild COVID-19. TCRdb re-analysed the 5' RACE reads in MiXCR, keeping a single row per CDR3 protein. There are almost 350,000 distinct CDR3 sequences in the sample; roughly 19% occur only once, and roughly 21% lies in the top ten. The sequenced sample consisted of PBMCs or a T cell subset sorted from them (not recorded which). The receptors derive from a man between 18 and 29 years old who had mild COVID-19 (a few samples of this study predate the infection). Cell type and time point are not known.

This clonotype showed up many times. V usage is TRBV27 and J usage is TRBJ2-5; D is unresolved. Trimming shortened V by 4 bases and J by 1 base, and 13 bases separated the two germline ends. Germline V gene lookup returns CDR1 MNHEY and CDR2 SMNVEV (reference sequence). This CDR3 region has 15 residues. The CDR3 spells CASSSPDWGQETQYF. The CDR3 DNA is TGTGCCAGCAGTTCCCCCGACTGGGGCCAAGAGACCCAGTACTTC.

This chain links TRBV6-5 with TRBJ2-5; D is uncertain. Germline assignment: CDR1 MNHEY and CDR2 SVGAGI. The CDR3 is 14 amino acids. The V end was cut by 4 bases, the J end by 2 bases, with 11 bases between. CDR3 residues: CASSSFPRQETQYF. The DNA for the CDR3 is TGTGCCAGCAGTTCGTTCCCTCGTCAAGAGACCCAGTACTTC.

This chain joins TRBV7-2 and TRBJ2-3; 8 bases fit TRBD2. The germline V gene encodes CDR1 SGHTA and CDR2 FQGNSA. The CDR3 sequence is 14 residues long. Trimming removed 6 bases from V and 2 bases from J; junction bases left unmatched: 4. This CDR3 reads CASRLAANTDTQYF. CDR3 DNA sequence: TGTGCCAGCAGACTAGCGGCAAACACAGATACGCAGTATTTT.

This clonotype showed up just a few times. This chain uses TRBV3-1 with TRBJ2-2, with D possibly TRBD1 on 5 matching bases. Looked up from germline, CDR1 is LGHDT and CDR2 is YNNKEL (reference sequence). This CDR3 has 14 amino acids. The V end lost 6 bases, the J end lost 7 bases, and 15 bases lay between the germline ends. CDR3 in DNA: TGTGCCAGCAGTCCGACAGCAAGTAACGGGGAGCTGTTTTTT. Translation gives CASSPTASNGELFF.

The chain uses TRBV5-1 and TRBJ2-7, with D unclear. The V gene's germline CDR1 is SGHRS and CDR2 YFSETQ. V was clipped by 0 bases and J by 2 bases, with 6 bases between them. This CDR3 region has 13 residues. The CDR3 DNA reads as TGCGCCAGCAGCTTGGCCCCAGCCTACGAGCAGTACGTC. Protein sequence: CASSLAPAYEQYV.